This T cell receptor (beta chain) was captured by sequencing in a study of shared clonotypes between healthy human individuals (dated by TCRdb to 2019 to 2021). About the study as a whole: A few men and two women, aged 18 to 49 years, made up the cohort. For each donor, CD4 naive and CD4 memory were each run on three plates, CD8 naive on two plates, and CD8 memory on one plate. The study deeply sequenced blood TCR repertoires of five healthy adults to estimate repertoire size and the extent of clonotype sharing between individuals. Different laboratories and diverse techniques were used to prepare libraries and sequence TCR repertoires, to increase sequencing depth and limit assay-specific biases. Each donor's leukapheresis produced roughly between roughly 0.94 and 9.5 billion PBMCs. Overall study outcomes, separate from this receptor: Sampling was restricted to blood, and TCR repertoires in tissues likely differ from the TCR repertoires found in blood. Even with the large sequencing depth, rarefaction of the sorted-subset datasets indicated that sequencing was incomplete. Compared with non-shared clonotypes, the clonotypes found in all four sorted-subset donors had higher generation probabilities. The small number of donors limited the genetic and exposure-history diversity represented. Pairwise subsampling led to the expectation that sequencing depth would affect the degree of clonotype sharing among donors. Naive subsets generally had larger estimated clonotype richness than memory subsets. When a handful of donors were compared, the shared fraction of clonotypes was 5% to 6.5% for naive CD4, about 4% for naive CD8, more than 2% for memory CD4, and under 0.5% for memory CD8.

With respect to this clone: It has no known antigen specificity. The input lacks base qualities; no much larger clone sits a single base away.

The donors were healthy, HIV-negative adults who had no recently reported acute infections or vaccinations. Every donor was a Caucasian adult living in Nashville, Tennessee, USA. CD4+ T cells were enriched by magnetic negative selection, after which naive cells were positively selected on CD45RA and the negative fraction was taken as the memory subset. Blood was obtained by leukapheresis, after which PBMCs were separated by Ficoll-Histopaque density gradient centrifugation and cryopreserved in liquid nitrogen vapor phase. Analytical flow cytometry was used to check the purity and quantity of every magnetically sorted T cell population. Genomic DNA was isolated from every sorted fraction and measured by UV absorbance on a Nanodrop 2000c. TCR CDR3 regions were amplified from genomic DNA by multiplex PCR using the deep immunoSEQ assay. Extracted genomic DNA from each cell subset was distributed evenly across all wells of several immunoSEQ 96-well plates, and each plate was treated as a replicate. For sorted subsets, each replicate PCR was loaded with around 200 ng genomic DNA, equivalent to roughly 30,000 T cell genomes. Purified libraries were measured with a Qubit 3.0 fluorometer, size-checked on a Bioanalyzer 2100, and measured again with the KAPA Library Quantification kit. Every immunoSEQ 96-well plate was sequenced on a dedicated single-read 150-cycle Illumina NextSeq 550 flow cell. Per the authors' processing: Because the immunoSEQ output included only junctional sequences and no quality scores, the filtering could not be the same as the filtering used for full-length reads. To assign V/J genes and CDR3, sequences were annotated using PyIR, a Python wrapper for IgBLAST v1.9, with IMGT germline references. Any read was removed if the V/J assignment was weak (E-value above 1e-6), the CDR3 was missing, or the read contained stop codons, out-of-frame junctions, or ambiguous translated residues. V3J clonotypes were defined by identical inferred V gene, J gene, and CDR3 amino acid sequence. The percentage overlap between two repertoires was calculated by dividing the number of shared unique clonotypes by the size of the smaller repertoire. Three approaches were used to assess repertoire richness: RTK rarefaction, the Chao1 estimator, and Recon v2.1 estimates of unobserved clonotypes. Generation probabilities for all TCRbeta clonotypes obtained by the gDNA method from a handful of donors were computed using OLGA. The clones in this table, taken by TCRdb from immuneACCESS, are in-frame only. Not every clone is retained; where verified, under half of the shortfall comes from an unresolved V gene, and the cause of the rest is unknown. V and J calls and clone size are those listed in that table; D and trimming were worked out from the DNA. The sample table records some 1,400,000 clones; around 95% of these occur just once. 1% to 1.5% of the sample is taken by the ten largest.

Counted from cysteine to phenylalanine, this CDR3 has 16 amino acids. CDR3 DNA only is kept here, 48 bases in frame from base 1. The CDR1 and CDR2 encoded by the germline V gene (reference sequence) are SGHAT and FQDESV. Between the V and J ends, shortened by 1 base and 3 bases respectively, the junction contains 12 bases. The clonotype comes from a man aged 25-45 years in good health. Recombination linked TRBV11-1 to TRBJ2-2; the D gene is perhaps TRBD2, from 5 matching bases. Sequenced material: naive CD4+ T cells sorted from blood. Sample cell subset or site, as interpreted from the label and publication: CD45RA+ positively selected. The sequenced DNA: TGTGCCAGCAGCTTAGGGGAGCACCGGGACACCGGGGAGCTGTTTTTT. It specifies CASSLGEHRDTGELFF. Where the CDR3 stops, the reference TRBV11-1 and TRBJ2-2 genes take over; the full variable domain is EAEVAQSPRYKITEKSQAVAFWCDPISGHATLYWYRQILGQGPELLVQFQDESVVDDSQLPKDRFSAERLKGVDSTLKIQPAELGDSAMYLCASSLGEHRDTGELFFGEGSRLTVL.